This T cell receptor beta chain was documented in a study of OX40 agonist ivuxolimab in advanced cancers. The study, taken as a whole, reports: On average, a greater number of expanded clones characterised CD8+ T cells relative to CD4+.

Between the trimmed V and J ends, which lost 0 bases and 1 base, there was a span of 6 bases. CDR3 size: 14 residues. The germline V gene encodes CDR1 SQVTM and CDR2 ANQGSEA. Assay used: immunoSEQ multiplex PCR; TCRdb lists only in-frame clones, some missing. The sample lists 7,500 to 8,500 clones, about 88% occurring once. For this clone: Its antigen is currently unknown.

This chain uses TRBV29-1 with TRBJ2-2; no definite D call. The starting material was CD4+ or CD8+ T cells sorted from blood, obtained in a trial of the OX40 agonist ivuxolimab. The source is an adult with an advanced solid tumor such as melanoma, head and neck, liver or kidney cancer. This CDR3 is CSVEDRMNTGELFF. CDR3 nucleotide sequence: TGCAGCGTTGAAGACAGGATGAACACCGGGGAGCTGTTTTTT.